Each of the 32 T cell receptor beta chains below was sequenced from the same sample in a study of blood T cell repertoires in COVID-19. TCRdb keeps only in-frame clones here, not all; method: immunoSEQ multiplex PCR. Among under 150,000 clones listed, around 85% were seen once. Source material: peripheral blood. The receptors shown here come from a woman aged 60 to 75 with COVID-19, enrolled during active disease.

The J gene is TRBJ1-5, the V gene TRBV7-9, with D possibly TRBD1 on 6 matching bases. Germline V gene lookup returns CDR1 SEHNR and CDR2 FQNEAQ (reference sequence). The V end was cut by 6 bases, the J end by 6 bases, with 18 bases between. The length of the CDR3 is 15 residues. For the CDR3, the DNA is TGTGCCAGCAGTAGTTATCAGGGGATGAGTCAGCCCCAGCATTTT. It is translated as CASSSYQGMSQPQHF.

This CDR3 reads CASSESGLNTEAFF. DNA of the CDR3: TGCGCCAGCAGTGAATCAGGGTTGAACACTGAAGCTTTCTTT. V usage is TRBV10-1 and J usage is TRBJ1-1, with a weak D call TRBD1 (5 bases). This CDR3 has 14 amino acids. The V gene lost 3 bases and the J gene lost 0 bases, with 8 bases spanning the gap. The germline V gene encodes CDR1 WNHNN and CDR2 SYGVQD (reference sequence).

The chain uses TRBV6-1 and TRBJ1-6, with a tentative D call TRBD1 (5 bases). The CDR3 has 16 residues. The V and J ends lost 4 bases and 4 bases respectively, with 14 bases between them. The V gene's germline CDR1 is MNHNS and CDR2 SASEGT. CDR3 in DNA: TGTGCCAGCAGTGGCTCGCAGGGTTTATATAATTCACCCCTCCACTTT. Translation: CASSGSQGLYNSPLHF.

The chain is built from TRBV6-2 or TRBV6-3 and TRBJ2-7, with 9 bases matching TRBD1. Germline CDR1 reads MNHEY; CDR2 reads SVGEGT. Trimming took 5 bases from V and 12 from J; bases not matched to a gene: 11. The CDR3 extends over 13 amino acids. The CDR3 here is CASSPGPGQGTYF. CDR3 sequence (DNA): TGTGCCAGCAGTCCCGGACCGGGACAGGGTACGTACTTC.

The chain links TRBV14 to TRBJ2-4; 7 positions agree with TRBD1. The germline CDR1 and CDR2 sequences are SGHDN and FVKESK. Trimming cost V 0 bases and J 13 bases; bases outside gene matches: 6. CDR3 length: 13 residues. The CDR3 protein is CASSQENRGPQYF. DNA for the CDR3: TGTGCCAGCAGCCAAGAGAACAGGGGACCGCAGTACTTC.

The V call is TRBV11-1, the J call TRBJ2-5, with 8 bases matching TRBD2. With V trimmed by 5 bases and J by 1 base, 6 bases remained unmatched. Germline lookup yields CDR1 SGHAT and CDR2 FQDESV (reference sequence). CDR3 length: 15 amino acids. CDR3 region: CASSPPRGAQETQYF. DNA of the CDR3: TGTGCCAGCAGCCCCCCGCGGGGGGCCCAAGAGACCCAGTACTTC.

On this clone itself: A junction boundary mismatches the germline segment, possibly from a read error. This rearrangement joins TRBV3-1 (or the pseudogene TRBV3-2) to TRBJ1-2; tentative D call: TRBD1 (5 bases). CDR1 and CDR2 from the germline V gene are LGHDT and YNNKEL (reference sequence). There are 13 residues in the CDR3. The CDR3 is CARSVNPGGGYTF. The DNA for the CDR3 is TGTGCCCGCAGCGTGAACCCGGGGGGGGGCTACACCTTC.

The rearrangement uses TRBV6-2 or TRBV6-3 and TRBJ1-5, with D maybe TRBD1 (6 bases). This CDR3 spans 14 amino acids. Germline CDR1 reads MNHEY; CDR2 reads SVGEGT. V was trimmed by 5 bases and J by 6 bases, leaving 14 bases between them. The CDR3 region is CASSLGEGGQPQHF. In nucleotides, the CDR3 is TGTGCCAGCAGTCTCGGGGAGGGGGGTCAGCCCCAGCATTTT.

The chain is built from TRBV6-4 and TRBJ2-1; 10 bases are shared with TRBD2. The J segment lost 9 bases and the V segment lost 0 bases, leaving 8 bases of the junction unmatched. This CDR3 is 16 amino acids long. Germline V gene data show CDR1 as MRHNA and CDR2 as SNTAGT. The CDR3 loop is CASSDSTSGLFGEQFF. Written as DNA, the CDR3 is TGTGCCAGCAGTGACTCGACTAGCGGGCTTTTCGGTGAGCAGTTCTTC.

The CDR3: CASRTGERLNTEAFF. The CDR3 DNA follows: TGTGCCAGCAGAACGGGAGAAAGACTGAACACTGAAGCTTTCTTT. V and J are TRBV6-5 and TRBJ1-1; no reliable D call. The germline V gene encodes CDR1 MNHEY and CDR2 SVGAGI. The CDR3 spans 15 residues. Trimming took 6 bases from V and 0 from J, leaving 14 bases between them.

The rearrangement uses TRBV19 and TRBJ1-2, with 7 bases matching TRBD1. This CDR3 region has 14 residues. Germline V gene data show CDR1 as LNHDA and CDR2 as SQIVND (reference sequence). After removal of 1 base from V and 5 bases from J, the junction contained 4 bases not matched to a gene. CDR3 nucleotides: TGTGCCAGTAGTATAGTAGGACAGGCGTATGGCTACACCTTC. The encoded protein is CASSIVGQAYGYTF.

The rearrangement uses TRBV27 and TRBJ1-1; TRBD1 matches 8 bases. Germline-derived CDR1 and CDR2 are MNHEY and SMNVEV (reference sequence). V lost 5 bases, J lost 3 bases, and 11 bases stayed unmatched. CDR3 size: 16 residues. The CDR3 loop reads CASSQKRTGRDTEAFF. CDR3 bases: TGTGCCAGCAGTCAAAAGCGGACAGGGAGGGACACTGAAGCTTTCTTT.

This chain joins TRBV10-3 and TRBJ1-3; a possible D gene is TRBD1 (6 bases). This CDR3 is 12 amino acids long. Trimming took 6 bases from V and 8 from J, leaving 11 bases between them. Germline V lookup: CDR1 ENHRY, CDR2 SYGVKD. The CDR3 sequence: CAIRASGDTIYF. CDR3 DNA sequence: TGTGCCATCAGGGCTTCAGGGGACACCATATATTTT.

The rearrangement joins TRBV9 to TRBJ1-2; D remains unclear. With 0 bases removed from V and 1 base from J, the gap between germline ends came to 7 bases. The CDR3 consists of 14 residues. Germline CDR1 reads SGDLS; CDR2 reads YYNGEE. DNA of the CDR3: TGTGCCAGCAGCGTAGGCGGGGATAACTATGGCTACACCTTC. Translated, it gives CASSVGGDNYGYTF.

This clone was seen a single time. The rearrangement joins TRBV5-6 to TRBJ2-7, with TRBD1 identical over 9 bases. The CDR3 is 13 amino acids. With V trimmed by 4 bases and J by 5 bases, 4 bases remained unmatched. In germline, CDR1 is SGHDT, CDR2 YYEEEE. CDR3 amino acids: CASSPGQGNEQYF. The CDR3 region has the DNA TGTGCCAGCAGCCCGGGACAGGGCAACGAGCAGTACTTC.

CDR3 in amino acids: CASSPGGRTYEQYF. CDR3 nucleotide sequence: TGTGCCAGCTCCCCGGGAGGGCGGACCTACGAGCAGTACTTC. The gene calls are TRBV2 and TRBJ2-7, with 8 bases lining up with TRBD2. Germline lookup yields CDR1 SNHLY and CDR2 FYNNEI. V shed 8 bases, J shed 2 bases, and the junction held 8 bases outside the gene matches. This CDR3 region has 14 residues.

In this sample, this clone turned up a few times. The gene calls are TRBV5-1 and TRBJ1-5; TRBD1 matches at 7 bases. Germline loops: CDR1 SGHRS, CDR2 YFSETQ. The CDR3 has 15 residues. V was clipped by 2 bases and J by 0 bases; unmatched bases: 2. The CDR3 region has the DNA TGCGCCAGCAGCTTCGGGACAGCTAGCAATCAGCCCCAGCATTTT. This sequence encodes CASSFGTASNQPQHF. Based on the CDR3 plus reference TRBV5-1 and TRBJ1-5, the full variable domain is KAGVTQTPRYLIKTRGQQVTLSCSPISGHRSVSWYQQTPGQGLQFLFEYFSETQRNKGNFPGRFSGRQFSNSRSEMNVSTLELGDSALYLCASSFGTASNQPQHFGDGTRLSIL.

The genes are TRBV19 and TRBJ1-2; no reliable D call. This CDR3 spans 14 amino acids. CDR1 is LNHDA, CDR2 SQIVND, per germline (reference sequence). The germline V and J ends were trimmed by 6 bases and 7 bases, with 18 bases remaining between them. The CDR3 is CASSPAGSSGGYTF. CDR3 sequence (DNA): TGTGCCAGTAGCCCCGCGGGTAGCAGCGGTGGCTACACCTTC.

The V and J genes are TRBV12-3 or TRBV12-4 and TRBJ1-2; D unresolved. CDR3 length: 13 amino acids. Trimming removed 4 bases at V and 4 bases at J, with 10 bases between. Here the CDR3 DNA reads TGTGCCAGCAGTTCAATCCAGGTCTATGGCTACACCTTC. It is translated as CASSSIQVYGYTF.

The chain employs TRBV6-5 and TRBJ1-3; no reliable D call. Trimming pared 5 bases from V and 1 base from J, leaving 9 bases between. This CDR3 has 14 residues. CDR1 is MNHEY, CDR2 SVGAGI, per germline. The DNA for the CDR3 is TGTGCCAGCAGTAAATTGTCATCTGGAAACACCATATATTTT. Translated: CASSKLSSGNTIYF.

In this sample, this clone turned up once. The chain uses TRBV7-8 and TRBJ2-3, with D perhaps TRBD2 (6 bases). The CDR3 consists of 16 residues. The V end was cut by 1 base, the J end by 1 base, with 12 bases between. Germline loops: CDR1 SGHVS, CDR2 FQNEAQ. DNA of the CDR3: TGTGCCAGCAGCTTAGGAGTGCGGGGAGGCACAGATACGCAGTATTTT. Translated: CASSLGVRGGTDTQYF.

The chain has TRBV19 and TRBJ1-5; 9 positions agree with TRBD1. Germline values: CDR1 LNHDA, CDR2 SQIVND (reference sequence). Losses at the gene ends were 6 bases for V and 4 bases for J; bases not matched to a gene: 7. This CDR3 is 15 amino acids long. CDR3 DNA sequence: TGTGCCAGTAGAGCGGGACAGGGAGATAATCAGCCCCAGCATTTT. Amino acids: CASRAGQGDNQPQHF.

The CDR3 region has the DNA TGTGCCAGTAGAGGACGCGAACAGGGTATGATGGATTCACCCCTCCACTTT. This gives the protein CASRGREQGMMDSPLHF. The V and J genes are TRBV19 and TRBJ1-6; TRBD1 is a possible D gene (6 bases). The CDR3 spans 17 residues. The V gene lost 6 bases and the J gene lost 8 bases, with 23 bases spanning the gap. CDR1 is LNHDA, CDR2 SQIVND, per germline (reference sequence).

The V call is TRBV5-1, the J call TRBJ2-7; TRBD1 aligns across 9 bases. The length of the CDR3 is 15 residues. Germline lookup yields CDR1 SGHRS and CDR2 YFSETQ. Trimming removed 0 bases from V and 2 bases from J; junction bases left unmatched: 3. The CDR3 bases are TGCGCCAGCAGCTTGGTGGGACAGGGAACCTACGAGCAGTACTTC. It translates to CASSLVGQGTYEQYF.

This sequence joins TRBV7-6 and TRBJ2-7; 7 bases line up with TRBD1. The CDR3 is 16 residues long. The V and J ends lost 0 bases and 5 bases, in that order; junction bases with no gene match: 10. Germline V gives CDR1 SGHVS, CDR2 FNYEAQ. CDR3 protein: CASSLAPDRARNEQYF. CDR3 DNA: TGTGCCAGCAGCTTAGCCCCCGACAGGGCCCGGAACGAGCAGTACTTC.

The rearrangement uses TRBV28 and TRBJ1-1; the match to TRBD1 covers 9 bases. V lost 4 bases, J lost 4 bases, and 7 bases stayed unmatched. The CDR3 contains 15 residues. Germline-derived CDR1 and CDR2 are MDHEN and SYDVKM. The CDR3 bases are TGTGCCAGCAGTTCCCCACAGGGGGCTGGCACTGAAGCTTTCTTT. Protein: CASSSPQGAGTEAFF.

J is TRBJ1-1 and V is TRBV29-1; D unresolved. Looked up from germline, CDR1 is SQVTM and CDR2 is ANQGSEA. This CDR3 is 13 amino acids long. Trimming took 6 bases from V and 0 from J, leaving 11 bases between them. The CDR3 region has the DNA TGCAGCGTCCTGTTTGAGTTGAACACTGAAGCTTTCTTT. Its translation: CSVLFELNTEAFF.

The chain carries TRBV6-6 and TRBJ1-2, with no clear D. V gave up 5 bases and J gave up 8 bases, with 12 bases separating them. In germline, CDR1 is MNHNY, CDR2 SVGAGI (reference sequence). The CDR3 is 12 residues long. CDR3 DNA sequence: TGTGCCAGCAGTCCGGGATCTTTGGGCTACACCTTC. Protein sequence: CASSPGSLGYTF.

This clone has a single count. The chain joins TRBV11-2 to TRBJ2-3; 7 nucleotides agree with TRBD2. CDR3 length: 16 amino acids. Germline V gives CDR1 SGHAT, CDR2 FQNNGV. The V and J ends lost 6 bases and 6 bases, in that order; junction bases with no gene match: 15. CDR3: CASRYQPAGVRDTQYF. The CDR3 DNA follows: TGTGCCAGCAGGTACCAGCCGGCGGGGGTCCGGGATACGCAGTATTTT.

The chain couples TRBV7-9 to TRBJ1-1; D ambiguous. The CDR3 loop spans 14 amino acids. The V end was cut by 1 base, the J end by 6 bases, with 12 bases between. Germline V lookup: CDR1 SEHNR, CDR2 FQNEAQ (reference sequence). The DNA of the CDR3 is TGTGCCAGCAGCTTAGTAGTTACCGGGTCTGAAGCTTTCTTT. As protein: CASSLVVTGSEAFF.

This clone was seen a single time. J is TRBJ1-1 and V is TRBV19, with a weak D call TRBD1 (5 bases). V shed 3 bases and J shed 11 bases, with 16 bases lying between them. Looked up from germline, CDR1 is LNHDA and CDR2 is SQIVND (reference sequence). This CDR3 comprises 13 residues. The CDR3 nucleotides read TGTGCCAGTAGTATCGGGCCGGGGGAAACGGCTTTCTTT. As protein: CASSIGPGETAFF. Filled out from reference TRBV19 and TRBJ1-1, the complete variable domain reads DGGITQSPKYLFRKEGQNVTLSCEQNLNHDAMYWYRQDPGQGLRLIYYSQIVNDFQKGDIAEGYSVSREKKESFPLTVTSAQKNPTAFYLCASSIGPGETAFFGQGTRLTVV.

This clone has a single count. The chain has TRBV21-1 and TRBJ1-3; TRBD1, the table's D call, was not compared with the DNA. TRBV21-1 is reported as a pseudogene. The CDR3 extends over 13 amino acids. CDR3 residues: CAWAFPSGNTIYF. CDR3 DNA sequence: TGTGCCTGGGCGTTCCCCTCTGGAAACACCATATATTTT.